One sample yielded the 3 T cell receptor beta chains listed below, sequenced in a study of T-cell memory formation after mild COVID-19. TCRdb reprocessed the 5' RACE reads with MiXCR, giving one entry per CDR3 protein. The sample holds hundreds of thousands of distinct CDR3 sequences, roughly 17% seen once. The sequenced sample consisted of PBMCs or a T cell subset sorted from them (not recorded which). These receptors all stem from a man between 18 and 35 years old who had mild COVID-19 (a few samples of this study predate the infection). Cell type and time point are not known.

Only a few counts were recorded for this clonotype. The chain is built from TRBV7-9 and TRBJ1-1; D call uncertain. Between the trimmed V and J ends, which lost 3 bases and 3 bases, there was a span of 8 bases. Germline CDR1 is SEHNR and CDR2 is FQNEAQ (reference sequence). This CDR3 is built from 13 residues. The CDR3 loop is CASSFGVDTEAFF. The CDR3 DNA sequence: TGTGCCAGCAGCTTCGGCGTTGACACTGAAGCTTTCTTT.

V is TRBV10-3 and J is TRBJ1-1, with 11 nucleotides matching TRBD1. V gave up 2 bases and J gave up 0 bases; unmatched junction bases: 5. Germline CDR1 ENHRY, CDR2 SYGVKD. The CDR3 is 17 residues long. CDR3 DNA: TGTGCCATCAGTGAGGGGACAGGGGGATTCATGAACACTGAAGCTTTCTTT. Translating it yields CAISEGTGGFMNTEAFF.

V and J are TRBV11-1 and TRBJ2-3, with a tentative D call TRBD1 (6 bases). CDR1 is SGHAT, CDR2 FQDESV, per germline (reference sequence). CDR3 length: 15 amino acids. Trimming removed 1 base from V and 6 bases from J, with 14 bases in between. CDR3 loop: CASSLGGRGHDTQYF. CDR3 in DNA: TGTGCCAGCAGCTTAGGGGGCAGGGGCCACGATACGCAGTATTTT.